One sample yielded the 9 T cell receptor beta chains listed below, sequenced in a study of blood T cell repertoires in COVID-19. Clones were read by immunoSEQ multiplex PCR, and TCRdb kept only the in-frame ones, dropping some. The table lists about 65,000 clones, under 95% of them singletons, with approximately 2.9% in the top ten. Sequenced sample: peripheral blood. Receptor source: a man aged 70-80 years with active COVID-19.

The V call is TRBV5-4, the J call TRBJ2-7; 7 bases line up with TRBD1. This CDR3 spans 15 amino acids. Per the germline V gene, CDR1 is SGHNT and CDR2 is YYREEE (reference sequence). The J segment lost 0 bases and the V segment lost 2 bases, leaving 5 bases of the junction unmatched. CDR3 sequence reads: CASSFRQGLSYEQYF. CDR3 nucleotides: TGTGCCAGCAGCTTTAGACAGGGCCTCTCCTACGAGCAGTACTTC.

This chain connects TRBV4-2 to TRBJ2-3, with 10 bases aligning to TRBD2. Germline CDR1 is LGHNA and CDR2 is YNFKEQ. V trimming: 0 bases; J trimming: 2 bases; junction bases outside the gene matches: 8. The CDR3 covers 18 residues. CDR3 DNA: TGTGCCAGCAGCCAAGACGTCCGGACTAGCGGCCTCACAGATACGCAGTATTTT. It codes for CASSQDVRTSGLTDTQYF.

The chain links TRBV7-3 to TRBJ2-3, with D maybe TRBD2 (5 bases). The CDR3 is 15 residues long. Looked up from germline, CDR1 is SGHTA and CDR2 is FQGTGA. V was shortened by 0 bases and J by 4 bases, with 11 bases between the two germline ends. CDR3 DNA sequence: TGTGCCAGCAGCTTAACTAGCGCTGGGTCAGATACGCAGTATTTT. Protein sequence: CASSLTSAGSDTQYF.

The V gene is TRBV5-1, the J gene TRBJ1-2, with 7 bases fitting TRBD1. CDR1 and CDR2 from the germline V gene are SGHRS and YFSETQ. This CDR3 has 13 residues. With V trimmed by 1 base and J by 8 bases, 5 bases remained unmatched. CDR3 sequence reads: CASSLTGVEGYTF. CDR3 DNA sequence: TGCGCCAGCAGCTTGACAGGGGTGGAGGGCTACACCTTC. The full variable domain, in which reference TRBV5-1 and TRBJ1-2 provide the parts outside the CDR3, is KAGVTQTPRYLIKTRGQQVTLSCSPISGHRSVSWYQQTPGQGLQFLFEYFSETQRNKGNFPGRFSGRQFSNSRSEMNVSTLELGDSALYLCASSLTGVEGYTFGSGTRLTVV.

V usage is TRBV7-9 and J usage is TRBJ1-2; TRBD1 aligns across 9 bases. The CDR3 is 13 residues long. Germline CDR1 reads SEHNR; CDR2 reads FQNEAQ (reference sequence). J lost 6 bases, V lost 5 bases, and 4 bases had no gene match. The CDR3 region has the DNA TGTGCCAGCAGCCTGGGACAGGGAAATGGCTACACCTTC. Translating gives CASSLGQGNGYTF.

The rearrangement joins TRBV11-3 to TRBJ2-1, with TRBD1 identical over 8 bases. The CDR3 sequence is 13 residues long. The ends lost 8 bases at V and 8 bases at J; junction bases unmatched: 8. Germline-derived CDR1 and CDR2 are SGHNT and YENEEA. The CDR3 DNA follows: TGTGCCAGCGCATGGGGACAGGCATATGAGCAGTTCTTC. Translation: CASAWGQAYEQFF.

V gene TRBV19 combines with J gene TRBJ2-1, with 12 bases matching TRBD2. The ends lost 6 bases at V and 9 bases at J; junction bases unmatched: 9. This CDR3 is built from 15 residues. Germline V CDR1 and CDR2: LNHDA, SQIVND (reference sequence). The CDR3 DNA is TGTGCCAGTAGACCGACTAGCGGGGGTACGAGTGAGCAGTTCTTC. It yields the protein CASRPTSGGTSEQFF.

The gene calls are TRBV4-1 and TRBJ2-1; D not certain. V was shortened by 0 bases and J by 7 bases, with 13 bases between the two germline ends. The CDR3 totals 15 residues. Germline CDR1 reads MGHRA; CDR2 reads YSYEKL. Written as DNA, the CDR3 is TGCGCCAGCAGCCAAGAGATCCTTGGAGTAAATGAGCAGTTCTTC. Translation: CASSQEILGVNEQFF.

The rearrangement uses TRBV11-3 and TRBJ1-3; D gene uncertain. V was pared by 5 bases and J by 7 bases, with 12 bases between. This CDR3 is built from 13 residues. Germline values: CDR1 SGHNT, CDR2 YENEEA. CDR3 sequence (DNA): TGTGCCAGCAGCCCCATCGGGGTTAACACCATATATTTT. Its translation: CASSPIGVNTIYF.